Following are 22 T cell receptor beta chains from one sample sequenced in a study of vaccination effects on CD4 cells after COVID-19. Sequencing was preceded by expansion of antigen-specific CD4+ T cells with viral peptide pools in the ViraFEST assay. Following a 10-day culture, CD4+ T cells were purified. Recipients of the vaccine had no prior SARS-CoV-2 infection and negative nucleocapsid antibodies. The antigens these receptors bind are not known. Method: immunoSEQ multiplex PCR; TCRdb's copy keeps in-frame clones and lacks some. This sample carries around 36,000 clones, under 75% of them seen once, and the ten largest clones take under 25%. The source was CD4+ T cells from PBMCs cultured with SARS-CoV-2 spike peptides, collected before COVID-19 vaccination. The receptors shown here come from a human donor who received a COVID-19 vaccine.

This clone was detected a few times. Other DNA sequences of this sample code for an identical CDR3. V and J are TRBV9 and TRBJ2-3; no clear D gene. The CDR3 has 13 residues. Germline V gene sequence: CDR1 SGDLS, CDR2 YYNGEE. V lost 0 bases and J lost 3, with 5 bases in between. CDR3 coding DNA: TGTGCCAGCAGCGTAGGGGGTACAGATACGCAGTATTTT. Translation gives CASSVGGTDTQYF.

Here the CDR3 reads CASRDGRGNYGYTF. The CDR3 DNA reads as TGTGCCAGCAGGGATGGTCGGGGTAACTATGGCTACACCTTC. This chain joins TRBV7-2 and TRBJ1-2; D is uncertain. The germline CDR1 and CDR2 sequences are SGHTA and FQGNSA. CDR3 length equals 14 residues. Trimming pared 6 bases from V and 1 base from J, leaving 12 bases between.

The V call is TRBV9, the J call TRBJ2-1, with TRBD1 matching over 9 bases. The CDR3 runs 12 residues. CDR1 is SGDLS and CDR2 is YYNGEE in the germline V gene. J lost 8 bases, V lost 4 bases, and 1 base had no gene match. The CDR3 loop reads CASSWTGDEQFF. The CDR3 bases are TGTGCCAGCAGCTGGACAGGGGATGAGCAGTTCTTC.

Only one count was recorded for this clone. The CDR3, as DNA: TGTGCCAGCAGTCAAATACGGGACCACACGGAGGGCTACACCTTC. Its protein product is CASSQIRDHTEGYTF. This chain joins TRBV6-5 and TRBJ1-2, with TRBD1 as a possible D gene (5 bases). The V end was cut by 5 bases, the J end by 8 bases, with 21 bases between. The CDR3 consists of 15 residues. The germline V gene encodes CDR1 MNHEY and CDR2 SVGAGI.

J is TRBJ1-2 and V is TRBV5-4, with a possible D match to TRBD1 (5 bases). Germline V gives CDR1 SGHNT, CDR2 YYREEE (reference sequence). Between the trimmed V and J ends, which lost 4 bases and 1 base, there was a span of 14 bases. The CDR3 covers 15 residues. The CDR3 spells CASSASGPINYGYTF. The DNA for the CDR3 is TGTGCCAGCAGCGCTTCGGGACCGATTAACTATGGCTACACCTTC.

This clone has more than one count but fewer than ten. The rearrangement joins TRBV5-4 to TRBJ1-1; 9 bases match TRBD1. Losses at the gene ends were 6 bases for V and 1 base for J; bases not matched to a gene: 7. This CDR3 is 15 amino acids long. CDR1 is SGHNT, CDR2 YYREEE, per germline (reference sequence). The CDR3 reads CASTIPGQGNTEAFF. The CDR3 DNA reads as TGTGCCAGCACCATTCCGGGACAGGGGAACACTGAAGCTTTCTTT.

The rearrangement uses TRBV19 and TRBJ1-5, with D unresolved. Trimming took 10 bases from V and 11 from J, leaving 12 bases between them. The CDR3 extends over 10 amino acids. Germline V gene sequence: CDR1 LNHDA, CDR2 SQIVND (reference sequence). The DNA for the CDR3 is TGTGCCACCAGGAGTGGGGCCCAGCATTTT. This sequence encodes CATRSGAQHF.

The chain couples TRBV7-9 to TRBJ2-1; possibly TRBD2 for D (6 bases). V dropped 0 bases and J dropped 3 bases, with 9 bases sitting between them. This CDR3 is 15 amino acids long. CDR1 SEHNR and CDR2 FQNEAQ come from the germline V gene (reference sequence). DNA for the CDR3: TGTGCCAGCAGCTTAGCCGGGACTTTCTACAATGAGCAGTTCTTC. Amino acids: CASSLAGTFYNEQFF.

The rearrangement links TRBV9 to TRBJ1-3, with no clear D. CDR3 size: 14 residues. The V gene lost 7 bases and the J gene lost 4 bases, with 15 bases spanning the gap. Looked up from germline, CDR1 is SGDLS and CDR2 is YYNGEE. This CDR3 reads CASGIAPEGNTIYF. CDR3 bases: TGTGCCAGCGGGATTGCCCCTGAAGGAAACACCATATATTTT.

The chain carries TRBV6-5 and TRBJ2-7; D perhaps matches TRBD2 (6 bases). CDR1 MNHEY and CDR2 SVGAGI come from the germline V gene. V lost 5 bases to trimming and J lost 6 bases, with 11 bases between them. The CDR3 loop spans 12 amino acids. The CDR3 region is CASSRGSGEQYF. The CDR3 DNA sequence: TGTGCCAGCAGTCGGGGGTCCGGCGAGCAGTACTTC.

For the CDR3, the DNA is TGTGCCAGCAGCAAGGTAGGGACTGAAGCTTTCTTT. This gives the protein CASSKVGTEAFF. The chain carries TRBV12-3 or TRBV12-4 and TRBJ1-1; D not certain. The CDR3 runs 12 residues. Trimming stripped 6 bases from V and 5 bases from J, with 10 bases between.

The chain employs TRBV14 and TRBJ2-1, with TRBD2 matching 8 bases. Looked up from germline, CDR1 is SGHDN and CDR2 is FVKESK. This CDR3 contains 18 residues. V lost 1 base, J lost 5 bases, and 13 bases stayed unmatched. The CDR3 sequence: CASSQGDGRTSYNNEQFF. CDR3 sequence (DNA): TGTGCCAGCAGCCAAGGTGATGGGAGGACTAGCTATAACAATGAGCAGTTCTTC.

The chain carries TRBV5-6 and TRBJ1-6, with TRBD1 as a possible D gene (5 bases). V lost 0 bases and J lost 7, with 11 bases in between. Germline CDR1 and CDR2: SGHDT and YYEEEE. This CDR3 contains 15 residues. The CDR3 protein is CASSLAGNGNSPLHF. The CDR3 DNA reads TGTGCCAGCAGCTTGGCAGGGAACGGGAATTCACCCCTCCACTTT. The entire variable domain, with the rest obtained from reference TRBV5-6 and TRBJ1-6, is as follows: DAGVTQSPTHLIKTRGQQVTLRCSPKSGHDTVSWYQQALGQGPQFIFQYYEEEERQRGNFPDRFSGHQFPNYSSELNVNALLLGDSALYLCASSLAGNGNSPLHFGNGTRLTVT.

The chain uses TRBV28 and TRBJ1-5; tentatively, D is TRBD1 (5 bases). CDR1 MDHEN and CDR2 SYDVKM come from the germline V gene. This CDR3 has 16 residues. Trimming left V 6 bases short and J 2 bases short, with 17 bases between. CDR3 sequence reads: CASSSFAGGGNQPQHF. CDR3 nucleotide sequence: TGTGCCAGCAGCTCTTTTGCGGGGGGGGGCAATCAGCCCCAGCATTTT.

The genes are TRBV27 and TRBJ2-2; the D gene is possibly TRBD2 (6 bases). This CDR3 region has 16 residues. The V and J ends lost 2 bases and 4 bases respectively, with 14 bases between them. Germline CDR1 is MNHEY and CDR2 is SMNVEV (reference sequence). CDR3 sequence: CASSLNSGGSTGELFF. In DNA, the CDR3 is TGTGCCAGCAGTTTAAACTCCGGGGGAAGCACCGGGGAGCTGTTTTTT.

This CDR3 is CASSQRGIGTDTQYF. CDR3 bases: TGTGCCAGCAGCCAACGGGGGATTGGTACAGATACGCAGTATTTT. The chain is built from TRBV6-5 and TRBJ2-3; D is perhaps TRBD2 (6 bases). V lost 6 bases and J 3 bases, leaving 16 bases between the germline ends. CDR3 length: 15 amino acids. CDR1 is MNHEY and CDR2 is SVGAGI in the germline V gene.

Here the CDR3 DNA reads TGCAGCGTAACACGCATTAGCACAGATACGCAGTATTTT. It is translated as CSVTRISTDTQYF. This chain uses TRBV29-1 with TRBJ2-3; D gene unclear. CDR1 SQVTM and CDR2 ANQGSEA come from the germline V gene. The length of the CDR3 is 13 residues. V gave up 6 bases and J gave up 0 bases, with 10 bases separating them.

V usage is TRBV23-1 and J usage is TRBJ1-4, with D unresolved. TRBV23-1 is designated an ORF whose function remains uncertain. The CDR3 loop spans 19 amino acids. V lost 1 base to trimming and J lost 0 bases, with 18 bases between them. The CDR3 sequence is CASSQWWVGSLPTNEKLFF. CDR3 DNA: TGCGCCAGCAGTCAATGGTGGGTGGGCTCCCTCCCAACTAATGAAAAACTGTTTTTT.

The chain has TRBV5-1 and TRBJ2-4; either TRBD1 or TRBD2 may supply D (6 bases each). The CDR3 runs to 14 residues. V shed 2 bases and J shed 5 bases, with 11 bases lying between them. Germline values: CDR1 SGHRS, CDR2 YFSETQ. CDR3 loop: CASSLGGTENIQYF. DNA for the CDR3: TGCGCCAGCAGCTTAGGGGGGACCGAAAACATTCAGTACTTC.

The count of this clone is one. The DNA for the CDR3 is TGTGCCAGCAGCCCCCCGGGACTAGCGGGAGGAAAGGGGGAGCAGTTCTTC. As protein: CASSPPGLAGGKGEQFF. The rearrangement uses TRBV3-1 (or the pseudogene TRBV3-2) and TRBJ2-1; 15 bases fit TRBD2. The V gene's germline CDR1 is LGHDT and CDR2 YNNKEL (reference sequence). CDR3 length equals 17 residues. V trimming: 4 bases; J trimming: 10 bases; junction bases outside the gene matches: 11.

The CDR3 is CASSLGLAGGLQETQYF. The CDR3 DNA is TGTGCCAGCAGCTTAGGTCTAGCGGGGGGCCTTCAAGAGACCCAGTACTTC. The rearrangement uses TRBV7-9 and TRBJ2-5; 11 bases agree with TRBD2. J gave up 2 bases and V 1 base, and 6 bases lay outside the gene matches. Germline loops: CDR1 SEHNR, CDR2 FQNEAQ (reference sequence). The CDR3 runs to 17 residues.

This chain uses TRBV7-9 with TRBJ1-2; D gene ambiguous. The germline V and J ends were trimmed by 1 base and 3 bases, with 6 bases remaining between them. Germline V CDR1 and CDR2: SEHNR, FQNEAQ (reference sequence). The CDR3 is 13 residues long. CDR3 residues: CASSLGGHYGYTF. The CDR3 DNA reads as TGTGCCAGCAGCTTAGGGGGTCACTATGGCTACACCTTC.